A selection of T cell receptor beta chains follows, all from one sample in a study of cytomegalovirus exposure and HLA in healthy donors. Profiled with immunoSEQ multiplex PCR; TCRdb holds only in-frame clones, not every one. The table has almost 75,000 clones, 85% seen once; the top ten hold 3%. Material for sequencing was PBMCs. The receptors here all came from a man aged 30-40 years in good health and CMV-seronegative. Each CDR3 is given with its conserved first and last residue. Fields, in order: CDR3 protein, CDR3 DNA, V gene, D gene, clone size, J gene. A D gene is named only where the DNA matches it firmly. Clone size is stated in some rows and not others, as once, few, many or a class when expanded.

CASSGTGTNYGYTF,TGTGCCAGCTCCGGGACAGGGACTAACTATGGCTACACCTTC,TRBV2,TRBD1,.,TRBJ1-2
CASAGGEGNQPQHF,TGTGCCAGCGCGGGGGGAGAGGGCAATCAGCCCCAGCATTTT,TRBV2,.,.,TRBJ1-5
CASSLSLGERGTF,TGTGCCAGCAGCTTAAGTCTCGGAGAACGTGGCACCTTC,TRBV7-6,.,once,TRBJ1-2
CASSLDSPNYGYTF,TGCGCCAGCAGCTTGGACAGTCCTAACTATGGCTACACCTTC,TRBV5-1,.,.,TRBJ1-2
CASRNSGFTEAFF,TGTGCCAGTAGGAACTCAGGGTTCACTGAAGCTTTCTTT,TRBV19,.,.,TRBJ1-1
CASSPLSRGFIMNTEAFF,TGTGCCAGCAGCCCACTTTCGAGGGGGTTTATCATGAACACTGAAGCTTTCTTT,TRBV7-9,.,.,TRBJ1-1
CASRQKTGGFNEQFF,TGTGCCAGCAGGCAAAAGACAGGGGGCTTCAATGAGCAGTTCTTC,TRBV2,TRBD1,.,TRBJ2-1
CASSPFSGGADEQYF,TGTGCCAGCTCACCATTTAGCGGGGGGGCCGACGAGCAGTACTTC,TRBV18,TRBD2,.,TRBJ2-7
CASSQGQLKGGQYF,TGCGCCAGCAGCCAGGGACAGCTAAAGGGTGGCCAGTACTTC,TRBV5-1,TRBD1,.,TRBJ2-5
CASRGGGSYNEQFF,TGTGCCAGCCGCGGGGGAGGCTCCTACAATGAGCAGTTCTTC,TRBV6-5,TRBD2,.,TRBJ2-1
CASSQEGRPDTQYF,TGTGCCAGCAGCCAAGAGGGCAGGCCAGATACGCAGTATTTT,TRBV4-2,.,.,TRBJ2-3
CASRSGTGVLTGELFF,TGTGCCAGCAGATCCGGGACAGGGGTTCTCACCGGGGAGCTGTTTTTT,TRBV28,TRBD1,.,TRBJ2-2
CASSQWEGQGSPNEKLFF,TGCGCCAGCAGCCAGTGGGAGGGCCAGGGTTCCCCTAATGAAAAACTGTTTTTT,TRBV5-1,.,.,TRBJ1-4
CASSLGIGGVGGYTF,TGTGCCAGCAGCTTAGGTATAGGCGGGGTAGGAGGCTACACCTTC,TRBV7-6,.,.,TRBJ1-2
CASSLKPGQGKFWYGYTF,TGTGCCAGCAGCTTAAAACCGGGACAGGGGAAATTTTGGTATGGCTACACCTTC,TRBV7-9,TRBD1,.,TRBJ1-2
CASSLWGRDRSSYGYTF,TGTGCCAGCAGCTTATGGGGCCGGGACAGAAGTTCCTATGGCTACACCTTC,TRBV13,TRBD1,once,TRBJ1-2
CASGPRGGSKQYF,TGTGCTAGTGGCCCCCGGGGTGGGTCTAAGCAGTACTTC,TRBV12-5,.,.,TRBJ2-7
CASSLATRGGYTF,TGTGCCAGCAGCTTAGCGACTCGGGGGGGCTACACCTTC,TRBV11-2,.,few,TRBJ1-2
CASSRSRTGTGELFF,TGCGCCAGCAGCCGGTCGAGAACTGGCACCGGGGAGCTGTTTTTT,TRBV5-1,.,once,TRBJ2-2
CASSLSYRPGGLPNTEAFF,TGTGCCAGCAGCTTATCCTATCGACCAGGGGGCTTACCGAACACTGAAGCTTTCTTT,TRBV11-2,TRBD1,.,TRBJ1-1
CASSQTGVPGNTIYF,TGTGCCAGCAGCCAGACGGGAGTTCCTGGAAACACCATATATTTT,TRBV14,.,.,TRBJ1-3
CASRSFQQETQYF,TGTGCCAGCAGGTCATTCCAGCAAGAGACCCAGTACTTC,TRBV7-2,.,.,TRBJ2-5